The 23 T cell receptor beta chains given below trace back to one sample, sequenced in a study of T cell responses to AZD1222 COVID-19 vaccine. Repertoires were generated with immunoSEQ multiplex PCR, while TCRdb's copy carries only in-frame clones and drops some. The sample comprises about 190,000 clones, 80% to 90% of which are singletons, and 2.5% to 3% rests with the top ten. The material sequenced was peripheral blood, taken on day 0 of MenACWY control vaccination. These TCRs come from an adult in good health.

This clone was picked up one time. The J gene is TRBJ2-1, the V gene TRBV18, with 12 bases matching TRBD1. The CDR3 extends over 14 amino acids. The germline V gene encodes CDR1 KGHSH and CDR2 LQKENI. V lost 7 bases to trimming and J lost 7 bases; unmatched junction nucleotides: 5. The CDR3 coding sequence is TGTGCCAGCTACAGGGACAGGGGGCAAAATGAGCAGTTCTTC. Translating gives CASYRDRGQNEQFF. Complete variable domain (other parts from reference TRBV18 and TRBJ2-1): NAGVMQNPRHLVRRRGQEARLRCSPMKGHSHVYWYRQLPEEGLKFMVYLQKENIIDESGMPKERFSAEFPKEGPSILRIQQVVRGDSAAYFCASYRDRGQNEQFFGPGTRLTVL.

This clone has more than one count but fewer than ten. This chain links TRBV3-1 (or the pseudogene TRBV3-2) with TRBJ2-3; the D gene is possibly TRBD2 (5 bases). This CDR3 has 14 amino acids. The germline V gene has CDR1 LGHDT and CDR2 YNNKEL (reference sequence). Deletions cut 4 bases from V and 8 bases from J, with 16 bases between. The CDR3, as DNA: TGTGCCAGCAGCCCTGACGCACTGGGAGTTACGCAGTATTTT. This codes for CASSPDALGVTQYF.

The rearrangement joins TRBV14 to TRBJ2-3, with 7 bases fitting TRBD2. The V gene's germline CDR1 is SGHDN and CDR2 FVKESK. With 0 bases clipped from V and 4 bases from J, the junction kept 13 bases outside the gene matches. The CDR3 runs to 18 residues. The CDR3 is CASSQELDWEGIADTQYF. The CDR3 coding sequence is TGTGCCAGCAGCCAAGAGCTCGATTGGGAGGGGATCGCAGATACGCAGTATTTT.

The rearrangement uses TRBV4-2 and TRBJ2-4, with 7 bases identical to TRBD1. Losses at the gene ends were 1 base for V and 3 bases for J; bases not matched to a gene: 9. The V gene's germline CDR1 is LGHNA and CDR2 YNFKEQ. CDR3 length: 17 amino acids. In nucleotides, the CDR3 is TGTGCCAGCAGCCAAGTGGGGACAGTAAAGGGCAAAAACATTCAGTACTTC. It yields the protein CASSQVGTVKGKNIQYF.

Worth noting for this clone: Other DNA sequences in this sample translate to the same CDR3. V is TRBV7-8 and J is TRBJ2-7, with TRBD1 identical over 8 bases. Germline V gene lookup returns CDR1 SGHVS and CDR2 FQNEAQ. The V and J ends lost 1 base and 5 bases, in that order; junction bases with no gene match: 4. This CDR3 contains 14 residues. The CDR3, as DNA: TGTGCCAGCAGCTTAGGGACAGGGTTTCACGAGCAGTACTTC. Amino acid sequence: CASSLGTGFHEQYF.

This clone has just one count. V usage is TRBV5-4 and J usage is TRBJ1-2; TRBD1 matches 7 bases. The V and J ends lost 5 bases and 7 bases, in that order; junction bases with no gene match: 14. Germline CDR1 SGHNT, CDR2 YYREEE (reference sequence). CDR3 length equals 15 residues. The CDR3 nucleotides are TGTGCCAGCAGGGCTCGGGACAGCTGGGGGAGTGGCTACACCTTC. Amino acid sequence: CASRARDSWGSGYTF.

The genes are TRBV24-1 and TRBJ2-3; no clear D gene. Trimming removed 3 bases from V and 0 bases from J, with 3 bases in between. The CDR3 length is 13 residues. The germline CDR1 and CDR2 sequences are KGHDR and SFDVKD. DNA of the CDR3: TGTGCCACCAGTGATCTGAGCACAGATACGCAGTATTTT. Protein product: CATSDLSTDTQYF.

The rearrangement uses TRBV19 and TRBJ1-2, with D unclear. The V end was cut by 3 bases, the J end by 4 bases, with 9 bases between. The CDR3 spans 13 residues. Germline CDR1 reads LNHDA; CDR2 reads SQIVND (reference sequence). CDR3 sequence (DNA): TGTGCCAGTAGTATGGGCAACTTCTATGGCTACACCTTC. Amino acids: CASSMGNFYGYTF.

The chain carries TRBV28 and TRBJ2-7, with TRBD2 matching 13 bases. The germline V gene has CDR1 MDHEN and CDR2 SYDVKM. The CDR3 is made up of 16 amino acids. The J segment lost 5 bases and the V segment lost 6 bases, leaving 10 bases of the junction unmatched. CDR3 region: CASRPSGTSGKNEQYF. Here the CDR3 DNA reads TGTGCCAGCAGACCCTCAGGGACTAGCGGGAAGAACGAGCAGTACTTC.

The genes are TRBV7-2 and TRBJ2-1; 7 positions match TRBD1. The CDR3 covers 14 residues. Germline CDR1 is SGHTA and CDR2 is FQGNSA. Unmatched junction bases numbered 7, after V lost 4 bases and J lost 7 bases. The CDR3 here is CASSSELQGNEQFF. The DNA of the CDR3 is TGTGCCAGCAGCTCTGAACTACAGGGGAATGAGCAGTTCTTC.

This chain connects TRBV7-9 to TRBJ1-3, with D perhaps matching TRBD1 (5 bases). CDR1 is SEHNR and CDR2 is FQNEAQ in the germline V gene (reference sequence). This CDR3 contains 17 residues. V lost 2 bases and J 4 bases, leaving 18 bases between the germline ends. The CDR3 bases are TGTGCCAGCAGCTTAAGTCCCCAGGGACCTCGGGGAAACACCATATATTTT. This gives the protein CASSLSPQGPRGNTIYF.

The chain joins TRBV30 to TRBJ2-6, with a possible D match to TRBD2 (5 bases). CDR1 GTSNPN and CDR2 SVGIG come from the germline V gene (reference sequence). Trimming cost V 0 bases and J 2 bases, with 8 bases left between them. The CDR3 covers 15 residues. This CDR3 reads CAWSVGGPGANVLTF. CDR3 nucleotide sequence: TGTGCCTGGAGTGTAGGCGGGCCTGGGGCCAACGTCCTGACTTTC.

This clone is a singleton in its sample. The gene calls are TRBV28 and TRBJ2-7; tentatively, D is TRBD1 or TRBD2 (5 bases each). The CDR3 sequence is 12 residues long. V shed 7 bases and J shed 2 bases, with 9 bases lying between them. Germline assignment: CDR1 MDHEN and CDR2 SYDVKM. CDR3 sequence: CASNRGPYEQYF. CDR3 nucleotides: TGTGCCAGCAATCGGGGACCCTACGAGCAGTACTTC. Filled out from reference TRBV28 and TRBJ2-7, the complete variable domain reads DVKVTQSSRYLVKRTGEKVFLECVQDMDHENMFWYRQDPGLGLRLIYFSYDVKMKEKGDIPEGYSVSREKKERFSLILESASTNQTSMYLCASNRGPYEQYFGPGTRLTVT.

In this sample, this clone turned up a few times. The chain carries TRBV13 and TRBJ1-4, with D possibly TRBD1 on 5 matching bases. The germline gives CDR1 PRHDT, CDR2 FYEKMQ (reference sequence). The CDR3 length is 18 residues. The ends were cut back, 6 bases at V and 5 bases at J, with 25 bases in the middle. CDR3 in amino acids: CASRTQGGRGRRNEKLFF. The CDR3 DNA reads as TGTGCCAGCAGAACCCAGGGTGGGAGAGGACGGCGGAATGAAAAACTGTTTTTT. Full variable domain (outside the CDR3, taken from reference TRBV13 and TRBJ1-4): AAGVIQSPRHLIKEKRETATLKCYPIPRHDTVYWYQQGPGQDPQFLISFYEKMQSDKGSIPDRFSAQQFSDYHSELNMSSLELGDSALYFCASRTQGGRGRRNEKLFFGSGTQLSVL.

CDR3 amino acids: CATSEYSGQKLFF. The CDR3 nucleotides read TGTGCCACCAGTGAGTATTCGGGACAAAAACTGTTTTTT. This chain uses TRBV24-1 with TRBJ1-4, with D possibly TRBD1 on 5 matching bases. Germline V gene data show CDR1 as KGHDR and CDR2 as SFDVKD. With 4 bases removed from V and 9 bases from J, the gap between germline ends came to 11 bases. This CDR3 is 13 amino acids long.

V is TRBV5-4 and J is TRBJ1-5, with unresolved D. The length of the CDR3 is 14 residues. Germline V lookup: CDR1 SGHNT, CDR2 YYREEE (reference sequence). The germline V and J ends were trimmed by 5 bases and 6 bases, with 15 bases remaining between them. The CDR3 region is CASSSDGSGQPQHF. In DNA form, the CDR3 reads TGTGCCAGCAGTTCGGACGGGAGCGGTCAGCCCCAGCATTTT.

The rearrangement uses TRBV28 and TRBJ2-6; D is ambiguous. Germline V gives CDR1 MDHEN, CDR2 SYDVKM. The V end was cut by 3 bases, the J end by 4 bases, with 7 bases between. This CDR3 region has 14 residues. The CDR3 sequence: CASSFLVGANVLTF. The CDR3 nucleotides are TGTGCCAGCAGTTTTTTAGTGGGGGCCAACGTCCTGACTTTC.

The rearrangement links TRBV5-1 to TRBJ2-1; D not certain. V was clipped by 1 base and J by 0 bases, with 5 bases between them. This CDR3 has 14 amino acids. CDR1 is SGHRS and CDR2 is YFSETQ in the germline V gene. The CDR3 here is CASSLISSYNEQFF. The CDR3 nucleotides are TGCGCCAGCAGCTTGATTAGCTCCTACAATGAGCAGTTCTTC.

The chain carries TRBV21-1 and TRBJ2-3; no DNA check was done on the table's D call, TRBD2. TRBV21-1 is termed a pseudogene. This CDR3 comprises 17 residues. The CDR3: CASSKVPSGSVPDTQYF. Here the CDR3 DNA reads TGTGCCAGCAGCAAAGTTCCCAGCGGGAGCGTCCCAGATACGCAGTATTTT.

The rearrangement uses TRBV3-1 (or the pseudogene TRBV3-2) and TRBJ2-3; maybe TRBD2 (6 bases). Germline CDR1 is LGHDT and CDR2 is YNNKEL (reference sequence). V was clipped by 1 base and J by 10 bases, with 21 bases between them. The CDR3 has 16 residues. CDR3 coding DNA: TGTGCCAGCAGCCAAGTGGCCGGGACGGAGGGTCGGGCGCAGTATTTT. It encodes CASSQVAGTEGRAQYF.

In nucleotides, the CDR3 is TGTGCCAGCAGCTTCGGGGAGGGGAGCTCCTACGAGCAGTACTTC. Encoded protein: CASSFGEGSSYEQYF. The J gene is TRBJ2-7, the V gene TRBV7-2, with TRBD2 matching 7 bases. CDR3 length: 15 amino acids. J gave up 0 bases and V 3 bases, and 5 bases lay outside the gene matches. The germline gives CDR1 SGHTA, CDR2 FQGNSA.

The rearrangement links TRBV29-1 to TRBJ2-7; D uncertain. The V end lost 4 bases, the J end lost 1 base, and 14 bases lay between the germline ends. In germline, CDR1 is SQVTM, CDR2 ANQGSEA. The CDR3 loop spans 14 amino acids. The CDR3 region has the DNA TGCAGCGTTGGTGGCAGTTCGCAATCCTACGAGCAGTACTTC. This codes for CSVGGSSQSYEQYF.

The chain uses TRBV10-3 and TRBJ2-1, with D maybe TRBD2 (5 bases). The CDR3 consists of 16 residues. V lost 10 bases, J lost 5 bases, and 24 bases lay in between. CDR1 is ENHRY, CDR2 SYGVKD, per germline. CDR3 in amino acids: CATSGPFSTTDNEQFF. The DNA of the CDR3 is TGTGCCACCTCTGGCCCGTTCTCGACTACCGACAATGAGCAGTTCTTC.